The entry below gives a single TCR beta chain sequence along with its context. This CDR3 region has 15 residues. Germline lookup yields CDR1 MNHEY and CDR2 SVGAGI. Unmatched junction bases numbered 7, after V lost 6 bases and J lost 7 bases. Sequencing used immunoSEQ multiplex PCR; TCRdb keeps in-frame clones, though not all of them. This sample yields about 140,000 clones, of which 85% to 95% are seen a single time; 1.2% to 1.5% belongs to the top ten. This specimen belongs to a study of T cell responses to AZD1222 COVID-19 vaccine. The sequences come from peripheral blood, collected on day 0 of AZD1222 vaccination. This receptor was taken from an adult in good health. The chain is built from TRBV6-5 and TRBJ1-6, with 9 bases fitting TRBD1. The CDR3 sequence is CASSDPGQGNSPLHF. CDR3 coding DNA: TGTGCCAGCAGCGATCCGGGACAGGGAAATTCACCCCTCCACTTT.